Listed here is a single TCR beta chain. What it binds is unknown. This sample was included in a study of regulatory T cells in long-lasting Graves disease. Overall study results and limits: Persistent disease samples used TRBV28, TRBJ1-2 and TRBJ2-5 preferentially.

Germline loops: CDR1 SGHRS, CDR2 YFSETQ. CDR3 length: 14 amino acids. The germline V and J ends were trimmed by 5 bases and 2 bases, with 12 bases remaining between them. To make TCR beta libraries, researchers used iRepertoire HTBI primers and Arm-PCR of CDR3 regions. TCRdb fed the multiplex PCR reads into MiXCR, producing one record per CDR3 protein. This sample has some 470,000 distinct CDR3 sequences, with under 25% found just once. Time point meaning: persistent/refractory GD, antithyroid drugs over 5 years with positive TRAb. The TCR library was prepared using RNA isolated from PBMCs. The sequencing here drew on peripheral blood mononuclear cells (PBMCs), taken when the disease was refractory, from a patient treated with antithyroid drugs. The TCR originated in a female donor with Graves disease. The rearrangement links TRBV5-1 to TRBJ2-3; the D gene is possibly TRBD2 (5 bases). This chain's CDR3 is CASRKGDYTDTQYF. The CDR3 DNA follows: TGCGCCAGCAGGAAGGGAGACTACACAGATACGCAGTATTTT.